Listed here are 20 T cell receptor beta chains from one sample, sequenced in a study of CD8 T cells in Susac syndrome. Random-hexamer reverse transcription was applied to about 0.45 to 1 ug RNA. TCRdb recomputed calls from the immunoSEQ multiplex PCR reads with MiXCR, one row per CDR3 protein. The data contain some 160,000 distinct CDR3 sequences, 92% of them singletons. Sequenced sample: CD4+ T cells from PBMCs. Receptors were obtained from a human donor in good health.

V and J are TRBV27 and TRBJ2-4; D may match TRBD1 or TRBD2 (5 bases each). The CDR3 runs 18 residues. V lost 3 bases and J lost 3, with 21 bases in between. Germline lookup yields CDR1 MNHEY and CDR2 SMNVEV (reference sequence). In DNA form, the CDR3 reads TGTGCCAGCAGTTTTATGGGGACCCATTCCCTAGGCAAAAACATTCAGTACTTC. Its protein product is CASSFMGTHSLGKNIQYF.

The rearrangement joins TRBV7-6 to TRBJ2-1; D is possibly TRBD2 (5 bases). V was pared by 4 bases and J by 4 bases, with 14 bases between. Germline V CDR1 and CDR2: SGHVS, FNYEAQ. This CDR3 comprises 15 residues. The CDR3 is CASSSSLGFYNEQFF. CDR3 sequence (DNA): TGTGCCAGCAGCTCATCACTAGGGTTTTACAATGAGCAGTTCTTC.

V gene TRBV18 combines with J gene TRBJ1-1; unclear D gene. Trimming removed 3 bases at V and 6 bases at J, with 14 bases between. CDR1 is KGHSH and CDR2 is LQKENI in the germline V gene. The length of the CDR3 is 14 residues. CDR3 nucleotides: TGTGCCAGCTCACCCTTGGCCACGGAGTCTGAAGCTTTCTTT. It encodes CASSPLATESEAFF. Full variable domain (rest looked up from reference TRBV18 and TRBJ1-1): NAGVMQNPRHLVRRRGQEARLRCSPMKGHSHVYWYRQLPEEGLKFMVYLQKENIIDESGMPKERFSAEFPKEGPSILRIQQVVRGDSAAYFCASSPLATESEAFFGQGTRLTVV.

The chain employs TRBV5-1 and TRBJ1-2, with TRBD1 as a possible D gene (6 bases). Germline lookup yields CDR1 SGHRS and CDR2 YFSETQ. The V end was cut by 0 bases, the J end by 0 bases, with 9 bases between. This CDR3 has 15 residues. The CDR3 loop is CASSLGDRPNYGYTF. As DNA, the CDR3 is TGCGCCAGCAGCTTGGGAGACAGGCCTAACTATGGCTACACCTTC.

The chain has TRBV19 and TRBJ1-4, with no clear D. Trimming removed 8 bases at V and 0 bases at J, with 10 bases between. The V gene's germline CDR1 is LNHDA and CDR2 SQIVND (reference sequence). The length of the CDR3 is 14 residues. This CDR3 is CASWRPATNEKLFF. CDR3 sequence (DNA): TGTGCCAGTTGGCGACCTGCAACTAATGAAAAACTGTTTTTT.

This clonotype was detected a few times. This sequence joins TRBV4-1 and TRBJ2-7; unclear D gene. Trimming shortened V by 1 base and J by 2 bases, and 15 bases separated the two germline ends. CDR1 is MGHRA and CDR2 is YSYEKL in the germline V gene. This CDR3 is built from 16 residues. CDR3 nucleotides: TGCGCCAGCAGCCAAGGGGATGTTCACGTTCCCTACGAGCAGTACTTC. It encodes CASSQGDVHVPYEQYF.

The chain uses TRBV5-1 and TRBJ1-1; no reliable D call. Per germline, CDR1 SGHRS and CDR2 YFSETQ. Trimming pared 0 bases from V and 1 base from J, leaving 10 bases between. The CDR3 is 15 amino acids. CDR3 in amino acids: CASSLARHQNTEAFF. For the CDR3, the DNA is TGCGCCAGCAGCTTGGCCCGACATCAGAACACTGAAGCTTTCTTT.

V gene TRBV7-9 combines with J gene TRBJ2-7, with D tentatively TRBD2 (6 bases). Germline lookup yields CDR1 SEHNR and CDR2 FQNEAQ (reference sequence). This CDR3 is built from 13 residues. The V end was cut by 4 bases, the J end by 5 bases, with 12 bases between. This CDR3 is CASSSAGYNEQYF. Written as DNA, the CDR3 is TGTGCCAGCAGCTCGGCGGGGTACAACGAGCAGTACTTC.

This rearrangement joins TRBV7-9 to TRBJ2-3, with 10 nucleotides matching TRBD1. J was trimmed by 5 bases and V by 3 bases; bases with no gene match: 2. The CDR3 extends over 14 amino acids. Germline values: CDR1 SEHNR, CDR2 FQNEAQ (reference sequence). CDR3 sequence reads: CASSLGQGQDTQYF. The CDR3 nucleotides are TGTGCCAGCAGCTTGGGACAGGGGCAAGATACGCAGTATTTT.

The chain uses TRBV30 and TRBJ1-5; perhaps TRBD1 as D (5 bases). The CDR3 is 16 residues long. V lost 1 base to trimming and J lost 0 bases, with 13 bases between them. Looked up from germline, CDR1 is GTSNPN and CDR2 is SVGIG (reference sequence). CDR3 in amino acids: CAWSEGESYSNQPQHF. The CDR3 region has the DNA TGTGCCTGGAGTGAAGGGGAAAGCTATAGCAATCAGCCCCAGCATTTT.

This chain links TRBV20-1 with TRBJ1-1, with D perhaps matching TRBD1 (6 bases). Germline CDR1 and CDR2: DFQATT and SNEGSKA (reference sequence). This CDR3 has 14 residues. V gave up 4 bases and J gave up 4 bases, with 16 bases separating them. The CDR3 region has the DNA TGCAGTGCTACCCGGGGGGGGCCGGGCACTGAAGCTTTCTTT. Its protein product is CSATRGGPGTEAFF.

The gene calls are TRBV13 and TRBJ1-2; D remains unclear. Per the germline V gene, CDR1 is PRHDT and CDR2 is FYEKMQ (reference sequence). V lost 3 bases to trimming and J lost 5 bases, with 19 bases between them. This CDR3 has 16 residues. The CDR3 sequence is CASSFPETSPRYGYTF. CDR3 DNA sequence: TGTGCCAGCAGCTTTCCCGAGACGAGCCCTCGGTATGGCTACACCTTC.

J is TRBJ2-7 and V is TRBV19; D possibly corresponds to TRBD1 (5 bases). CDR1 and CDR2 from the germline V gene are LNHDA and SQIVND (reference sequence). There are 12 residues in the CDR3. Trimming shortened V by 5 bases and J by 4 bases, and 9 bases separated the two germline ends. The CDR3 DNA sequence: TGTGCCAGTAGTCCCAGGGTATACGAGCAGTACTTC. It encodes CASSPRVYEQYF.

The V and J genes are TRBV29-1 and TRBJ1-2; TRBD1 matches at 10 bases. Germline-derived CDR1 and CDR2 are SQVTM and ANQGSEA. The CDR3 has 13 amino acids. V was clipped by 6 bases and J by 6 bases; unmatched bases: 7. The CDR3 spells CSVAGQGVHGYTF. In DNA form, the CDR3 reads TGCAGCGTAGCTGGACAGGGGGTCCATGGCTACACCTTC.

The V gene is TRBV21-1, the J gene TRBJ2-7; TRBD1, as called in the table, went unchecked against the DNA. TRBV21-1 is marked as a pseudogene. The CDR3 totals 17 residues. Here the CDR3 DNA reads TGTGCCAGCAGCACTCATACGGGGCCAGGGAGAGGACACGAGCAGTACTTC. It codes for CASSTHTGPGRGHEQYF.

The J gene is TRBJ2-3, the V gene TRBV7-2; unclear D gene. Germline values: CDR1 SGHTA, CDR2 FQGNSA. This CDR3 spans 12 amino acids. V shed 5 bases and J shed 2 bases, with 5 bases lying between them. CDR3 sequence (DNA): TGTGCCAGCAGCCTATTCACAGATACGCAGTATTTT. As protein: CASSLFTDTQYF.

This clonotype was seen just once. CDR3 protein: CASRNSHNQPQHF. The CDR3 bases are TGTGCCAGCAGGAACAGTCACAATCAGCCCCAGCATTTT. The chain recombines TRBV2 with TRBJ1-5; D is unresolved. The CDR3 has 13 residues. The germline V and J ends were trimmed by 6 bases and 3 bases, with 9 bases remaining between them. The germline V gene has CDR1 SNHLY and CDR2 FYNNEI.

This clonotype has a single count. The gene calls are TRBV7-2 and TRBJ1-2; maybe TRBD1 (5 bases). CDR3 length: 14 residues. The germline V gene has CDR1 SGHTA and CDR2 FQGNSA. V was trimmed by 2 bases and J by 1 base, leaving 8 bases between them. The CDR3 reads CASSLQGGNYGYTF. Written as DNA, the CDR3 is TGTGCCAGCAGCTTACAGGGTGGTAACTATGGCTACACCTTC. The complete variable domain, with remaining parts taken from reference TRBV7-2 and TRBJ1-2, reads GAGVSQSPSNKVTEKGKDVELRCDPISGHTALYWYRQSLGQGLEFLIYFQGNSAPDKSGLPSDRFSAERTGGSVSTLTIQRTQQEDSAVYLCASSLQGGNYGYTFGSGTRLTVV.

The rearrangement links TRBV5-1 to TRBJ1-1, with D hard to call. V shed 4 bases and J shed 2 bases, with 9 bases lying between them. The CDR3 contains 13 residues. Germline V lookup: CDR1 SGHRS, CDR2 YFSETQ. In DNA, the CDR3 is TGCGCCAGCAGCACTCAACCAAACACTGAAGCTTTCTTT. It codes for CASSTQPNTEAFF.

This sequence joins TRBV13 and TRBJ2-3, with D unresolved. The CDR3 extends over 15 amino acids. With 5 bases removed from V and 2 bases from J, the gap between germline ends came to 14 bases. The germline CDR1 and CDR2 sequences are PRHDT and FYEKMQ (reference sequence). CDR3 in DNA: TGTGCCAGCAGCGTCAAGCCTAGATCCACAGATACGCAGTATTTT. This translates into CASSVKPRSTDTQYF.